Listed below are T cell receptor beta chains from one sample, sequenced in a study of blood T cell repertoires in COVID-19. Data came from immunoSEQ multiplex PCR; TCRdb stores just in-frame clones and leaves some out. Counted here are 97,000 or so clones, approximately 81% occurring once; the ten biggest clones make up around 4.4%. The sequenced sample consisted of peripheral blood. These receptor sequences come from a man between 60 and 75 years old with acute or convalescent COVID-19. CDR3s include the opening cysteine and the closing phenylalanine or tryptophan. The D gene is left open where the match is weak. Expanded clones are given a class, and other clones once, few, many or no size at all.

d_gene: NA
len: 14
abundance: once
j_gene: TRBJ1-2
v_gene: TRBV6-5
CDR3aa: CASSYSGGEEGYTF
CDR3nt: TGTGCCAGCAGTTACTCTGGAGGGGAGGAGGGCTACACCTTC

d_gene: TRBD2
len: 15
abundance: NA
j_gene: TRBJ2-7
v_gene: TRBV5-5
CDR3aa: CASSLEGGGFNEQYF
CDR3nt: TGTGCCAGCAGCTTGGAGGGCGGGGGGTTCAACGAGCAGTACTTC

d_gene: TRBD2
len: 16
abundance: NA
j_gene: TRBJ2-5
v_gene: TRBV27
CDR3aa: CASSLKALAGAETQYF
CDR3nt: TGTGCCAGCAGTTTAAAGGCACTAGCGGGGGCCGAGACCCAGTACTTC

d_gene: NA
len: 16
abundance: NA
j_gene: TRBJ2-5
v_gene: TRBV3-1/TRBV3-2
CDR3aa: CASSHSARGSQETQYF
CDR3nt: TGTGCCAGCAGCCATTCAGCCAGGGGAAGTCAAGAGACCCAGTACTTC

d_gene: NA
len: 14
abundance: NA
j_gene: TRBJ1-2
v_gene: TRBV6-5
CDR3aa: CASSYSLRGYGYTF
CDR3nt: TGTGCCAGCAGTTACTCCCTGCGGGGCTATGGCTACACCTTC

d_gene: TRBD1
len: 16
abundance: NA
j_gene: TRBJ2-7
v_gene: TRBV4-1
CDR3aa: CASSQAQGQGDYEQYF
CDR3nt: TGCGCCAGCAGCCAAGCTCAGGGACAGGGCGACTACGAGCAGTACTTC

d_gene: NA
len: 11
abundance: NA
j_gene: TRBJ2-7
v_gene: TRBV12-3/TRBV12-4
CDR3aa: CASRAVYEQYF
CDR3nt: TGTGCCAGCAGGGCTGTGTACGAGCAGTACTTC

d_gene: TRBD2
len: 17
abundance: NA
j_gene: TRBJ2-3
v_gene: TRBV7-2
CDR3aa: CASSLAGTSGRTDTQYF
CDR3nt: TGTGCCAGCAGCTTAGCTGGGACTAGCGGGCGCACAGATACGCAGTATTTT

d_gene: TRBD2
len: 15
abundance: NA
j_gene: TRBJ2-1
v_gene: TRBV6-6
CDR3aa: CASRPPGLAGDEQFF
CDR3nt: TGTGCCAGCAGACCACCGGGACTAGCGGGGGATGAGCAGTTCTTC

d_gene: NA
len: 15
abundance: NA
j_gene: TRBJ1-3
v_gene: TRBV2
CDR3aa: CASSGQTYSGNTIYF
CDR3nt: TGTGCCAGCAGTGGCCAAACTTACTCTGGAAACACCATATATTTT

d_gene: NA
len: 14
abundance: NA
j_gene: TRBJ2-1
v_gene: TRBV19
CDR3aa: CASNPGNLPSEQFF
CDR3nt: TGTGCCAGTAACCCGGGAAACTTACCAAGTGAGCAGTTCTTC

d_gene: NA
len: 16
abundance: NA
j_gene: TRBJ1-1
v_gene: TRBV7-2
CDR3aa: CASSSTRAGWGTEAFF
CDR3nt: TGTGCCAGCAGCTCTACCCGTGCGGGTTGGGGCACTGAAGCTTTCTTT

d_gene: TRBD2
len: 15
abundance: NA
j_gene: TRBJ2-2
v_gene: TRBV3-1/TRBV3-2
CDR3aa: CASSSIRGGAGELFF
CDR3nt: TGTGCCAGCAGCTCAATCCGGGGGGGCGCCGGGGAGCTGTTTTTT

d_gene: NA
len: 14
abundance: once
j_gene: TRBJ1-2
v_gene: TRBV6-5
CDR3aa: CASRLQGTGYGYTF
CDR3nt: TGTGCCAGCAGATTACAGGGAACCGGGTATGGCTACACCTTC

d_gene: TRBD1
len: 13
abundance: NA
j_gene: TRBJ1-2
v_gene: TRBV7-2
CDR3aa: CASSLEGAIGYTF
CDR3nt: TGTGCCAGCAGCTTAGAGGGGGCAATTGGCTACACCTTC

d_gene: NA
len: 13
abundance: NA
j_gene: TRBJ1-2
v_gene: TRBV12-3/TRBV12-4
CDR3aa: CASSGSRDYGYTF
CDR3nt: TGTGCCAGCAGTGGTAGCAGGGACTATGGCTACACCTTC

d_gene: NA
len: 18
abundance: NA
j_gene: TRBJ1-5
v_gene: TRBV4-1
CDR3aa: CASSQSPPDSLSNQPQHF
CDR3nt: TGCGCCAGCAGCCAAAGCCCCCCGGACAGCCTTAGCAATCAGCCCCAGCATTTT

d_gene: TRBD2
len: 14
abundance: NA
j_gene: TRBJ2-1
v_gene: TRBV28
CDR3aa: CASSLTSVVYEQFF
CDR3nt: TGTGCCAGCAGTCTGACTAGCGTGGTTTATGAGCAGTTCTTC

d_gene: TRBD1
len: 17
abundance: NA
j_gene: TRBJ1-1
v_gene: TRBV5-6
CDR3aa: CASTPSGTGKLDTEAFF
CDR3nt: TGTGCCAGCACCCCGTCCGGGACAGGGAAGTTGGACACTGAAGCTTTCTTT

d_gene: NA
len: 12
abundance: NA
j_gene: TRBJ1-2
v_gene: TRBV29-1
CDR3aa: CSARHANYGYTF
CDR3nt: TGCAGCGCTAGACACGCTAACTATGGCTACACCTTC

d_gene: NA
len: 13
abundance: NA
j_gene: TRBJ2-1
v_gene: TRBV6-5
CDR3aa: CASSFRRDNEQFF
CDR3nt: TGTGCCAGCAGTTTTCGACGGGACAATGAGCAGTTCTTC

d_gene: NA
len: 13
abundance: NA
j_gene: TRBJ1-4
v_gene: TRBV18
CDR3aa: CASLQGTNEKLFF
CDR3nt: TGTGCCAGCCTGCAGGGTACTAATGAAAAACTGTTTTTT

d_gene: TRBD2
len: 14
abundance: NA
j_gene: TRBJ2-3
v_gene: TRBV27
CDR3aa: CASSFGGSADTQYF
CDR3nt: TGTGCCAGCAGTTTCGGGGGGAGTGCAGATACGCAGTATTTT

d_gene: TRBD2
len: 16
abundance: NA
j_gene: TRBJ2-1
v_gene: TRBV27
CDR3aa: CASSLSPLAGVYEQFF
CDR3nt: TGTGCCAGCAGTTTATCGCCCTTAGCGGGAGTATATGAGCAGTTCTTC

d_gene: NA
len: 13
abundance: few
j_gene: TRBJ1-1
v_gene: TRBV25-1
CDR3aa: CASSLEASTEAFF
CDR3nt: TGTGCCAGCAGCCTGGAGGCGTCCACTGAAGCTTTCTTT

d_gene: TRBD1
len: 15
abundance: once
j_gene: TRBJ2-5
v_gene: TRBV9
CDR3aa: CASSVDRGLQETQYF
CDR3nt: TGTGCCAGCAGCGTAGACAGGGGCTTACAAGAGACCCAGTACTTC

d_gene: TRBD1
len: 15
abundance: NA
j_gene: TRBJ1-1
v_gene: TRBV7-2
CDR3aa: CASSYDRGGRTEAFF
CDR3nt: TGTGCCAGCAGCTATGACAGGGGCGGACGCACTGAAGCTTTCTTT

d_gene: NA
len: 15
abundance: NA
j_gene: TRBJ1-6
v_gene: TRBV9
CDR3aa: CASSVAGSYNSPLHF
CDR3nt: TGTGCCAGCAGCGTAGCGGGCTCCTATAATTCACCCCTCCACTTT

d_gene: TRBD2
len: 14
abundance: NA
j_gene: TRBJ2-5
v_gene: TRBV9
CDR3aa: CASNSGAGGETQYF
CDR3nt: TGTGCCAGCAATAGCGGGGCCGGGGGAGAGACCCAGTACTTC

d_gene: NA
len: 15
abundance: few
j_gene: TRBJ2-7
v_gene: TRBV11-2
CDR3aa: CASSTQPRAREEQYF
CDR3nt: TGTGCCAGCAGCACACAACCGAGGGCTCGAGAGGAGCAGTACTTC

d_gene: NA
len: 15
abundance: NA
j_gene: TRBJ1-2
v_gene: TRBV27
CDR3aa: CASSSMGGQLKGYTF
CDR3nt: TGTGCCAGCAGTTCAATGGGGGGGCAGTTGAAAGGCTACACCTTC

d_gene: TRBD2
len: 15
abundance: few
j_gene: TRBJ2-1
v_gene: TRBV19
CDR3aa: CASSETSGDYNEQFF
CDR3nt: TGTGCCAGTAGTGAGACTAGCGGGGACTACAATGAGCAGTTCTTC

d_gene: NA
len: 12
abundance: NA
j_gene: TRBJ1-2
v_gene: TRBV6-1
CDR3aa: CASSPKGYGYTF
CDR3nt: TGTGCCAGCTCCCCTAAGGGGTATGGCTACACCTTC

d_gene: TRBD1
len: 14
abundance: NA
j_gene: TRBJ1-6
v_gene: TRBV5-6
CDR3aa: CASSADRVGSPLHF
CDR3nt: TGTGCCAGCAGCGCCGACAGGGTGGGATCACCCCTCCACTTT